A selection of T cell receptor beta chains follows, all from one sample in a study of vaccination and CD4 T cells after COVID-19. No antigen is known for these receptors. A single record per CDR3 protein comes from TCRdb applying MiXCR to the PCR reads. Among about 19,000 distinct CDR3 sequences, about 56% were seen once, and the ten largest hold approximately 19%. The sequenced sample was CD4+ T cells from blood, cultured in vitro, obtained before SARS-CoV-2 vaccination. The receptors originated from a human donor who had recovered from COVID-19. Each CDR3 is given with its conserved first and last residue. D genes are given only for firm matches. Clone size, where shown, is once, few, many, or a class for clones that have expanded.

V: TRBV7-2; D: -; size: -; J: TRBJ1-6; DNA: TGTGCCAGCAGCCCTCAAGGGGGAGGGAATTCACCCCTCCACTTT; CDR3: CASSPQGGGNSPLHF
V: TRBV6-5; D: -; size: -; J: TRBJ1-5; DNA: TGTGCCAGCAGTTACTCAGTGAGCAATCAGCCCCAGCATTTT; CDR3: CASSYSVSNQPQHF
V: TRBV6-5; D: TRBD2; size: -; J: TRBJ2-3; DNA: TGTGCCAGCAGTTACACGGCGGGAGGCGGGGTAGATACGCAGTATTTT; CDR3: CASSYTAGGGVDTQYF
V: TRBV5-8; D: -; size: -; J: TRBJ1-1; DNA: TGTGCCAGCAGCTCAAGGGGGTCGGGTTACACTGAAGCTTTCTTT; CDR3: CASSSRGSGYTEAFF
V: TRBV10-1; D: -; size: -; J: TRBJ2-3; DNA: TGCGCCAGCAAACAAGGAGAGACGCAGTATTTT; CDR3: CASKQGETQYF
V: TRBV11-2; D: -; size: -; J: TRBJ1-6; DNA: TGTGCCAGCAGTAACAGGGTGGGGGATTCACCCCTCCACTTT; CDR3: CASSNRVGDSPLHF
V: TRBV20-1; D: -; size: -; J: TRBJ2-7; DNA: TGCAGTGCGGCGCAGGGCTACGAGCAGTACTTC; CDR3: CSAAQGYEQYF
V: TRBV6-1; D: -; size: -; J: TRBJ1-2; DNA: TGTGCCAGCAGTCCAGTAGCGGAGGCAGGGACCTATGGCTACACCTTC; CDR3: CASSPVAEAGTYGYTF
V: TRBV20-1; D: -; size: -; J: TRBJ1-3; DNA: TGCAGTGCTAGAGATCAGACAAGTGGAAACACCATATATTTT; CDR3: CSARDQTSGNTIYF
V: TRBV12-3/TRBV12-4; D: TRBD2; size: -; J: TRBJ2-2; DNA: TGTGCCAGCAGTACCACAGCGGGAGGGCAAGTCGGGGAGCTGTTTTTT; CDR3: CASSTTAGGQVGELFF
V: TRBV20-1; D: TRBD1; size: -; J: TRBJ2-1; DNA: TGCAGTGGCGTAAACCTCCGGGACAGGGAAGCGGGTGAGCAGTTCTTC; CDR3: CSGVNLRDREAGEQFF
V: TRBV28; D: TRBD1; size: -; J: TRBJ1-3; DNA: TGTGCCAGCAGTTTAGACAGGGCTGGAAACACCATATATTTT; CDR3: CASSLDRAGNTIYF
V: TRBV11-1; D: TRBD2; size: -; J: TRBJ2-3; DNA: TGTGCCAGCAGCTCGAACCCTAGCGGGAGGATCCCAGATACGCAGTATTTT; CDR3: CASSSNPSGRIPDTQYF
V: TRBV27; D: TRBD2; size: -; J: TRBJ2-7; DNA: TGTGCCAGCAGTTTATCGAAGGGAGCGGGAGCCTCGAACGAGCAGTACTTC; CDR3: CASSLSKGAGASNEQYF
V: TRBV15; D: -; size: few; J: TRBJ1-1; DNA: TGTGCCACCAGCAGAGGGGTGAACACTGAAGCTTTCTTT; CDR3: CATSRGVNTEAFF
V: TRBV24-1; D: -; size: few; J: TRBJ1-2; DNA: TGTGCCACCAGTGCGAGAGGCTACACCTTC; CDR3: CATSARGYTF
V: TRBV14; D: TRBD2; size: -; J: TRBJ2-1; DNA: TGTGCCAGCAGCGATCCCAGGCTAGCGGACAATGAGCAGTTCTTC; CDR3: CASSDPRLADNEQFF
V: TRBV6-2/TRBV6-3; D: TRBD1; size: -; J: TRBJ1-6; DNA: TGTGCCAGCAGTTACGGCTGGGACAGGGAGCTCTATAATTCACCCCTCCACTTT; CDR3: CASSYGWDRELYNSPLHF
V: TRBV19; D: TRBD1; size: few; J: TRBJ2-6; DNA: TGTGCCAGTTCCCGGGACAGCGCCTCTGGGGCCAACGTCCTGACTTTC; CDR3: CASSRDSASGANVLTF
V: TRBV6-5; D: -; size: -; J: TRBJ1-5; DNA: TGTGCCAGCAGTTACCTGGGCTGGAATCAGCCCCAGCATTTT; CDR3: CASSYLGWNQPQHF
V: TRBV6-2/TRBV6-3; D: -; size: -; J: TRBJ1-2; DNA: TGTGCCAGCAGTTACTCAACCCAAGGGCCCGGCTACACCTTC; CDR3: CASSYSTQGPGYTF
V: TRBV5-4; D: -; size: few; J: TRBJ1-6; DNA: TGTGCCAGCAGCAGGGGGGGGACCTCCTATAATTCACCCCTCCACTTT; CDR3: CASSRGGTSYNSPLHF
V: TRBV9; D: -; size: -; J: TRBJ1-6; DNA: TGTGCCAGCAGCGTAGTAGGGGAGGATTCACCCCTCCACTTT; CDR3: CASSVVGEDSPLHF
V: TRBV6-1; D: -; size: -; J: TRBJ2-5; DNA: TGTGCCAGCAGCAACGGGGGAATCGGACAGACCCAGTACTTC; CDR3: CASSNGGIGQTQYF
V: TRBV19; D: TRBD1; size: -; J: TRBJ1-2; DNA: TGTGCCAGTAGTACAGAGAGACAGGGGGCGCGGAATGGCTACACCTTC; CDR3: CASSTERQGARNGYTF
V: TRBV5-4; D: TRBD2; size: once; J: TRBJ2-7; DNA: TGTGCCAGCAGCTTGGATAGCGGGAGCAACGAGCAGTACTTC; CDR3: CASSLDSGSNEQYF
V: TRBV7-9; D: -; size: few; J: TRBJ1-1; DNA: TGTGCCAGCAGCCCGCGGGTTGCTGGGCTCGACACTGAAGCTTTCTTT; CDR3: CASSPRVAGLDTEAFF
V: TRBV20-1; D: -; size: few; J: TRBJ2-1; DNA: TGCAGTGCTAGAGGGGAGACGTACAATGAGCAGTTCTTC; CDR3: CSARGETYNEQFF
V: TRBV20-1; D: -; size: -; J: TRBJ2-5; DNA: TGCAGTGCTAGATTCGGCCTCCAAGAGACCCAGTACTTC; CDR3: CSARFGLQETQYF
V: TRBV24-1; D: -; size: -; J: TRBJ2-5; DNA: TGTGCCACCAGTGATTTCGCACGGTTGGGGCAAGAGACCCAGTACTTC; CDR3: CATSDFARLGQETQYF
V: TRBV10-2; D: -; size: -; J: TRBJ2-1; DNA: TGCGCCAGCAGTGAGTCAACTGGTGTGGTTGAGCAGTTCTTC; CDR3: CASSESTGVVEQFF
V: TRBV6-1; D: -; size: -; J: TRBJ2-1; DNA: TGTGCCAGCAGTGAAAAGGAGGGGTCTTCCTACAATGAGCAGTTCTTC; CDR3: CASSEKEGSSYNEQFF
V: TRBV20-1; D: -; size: -; J: TRBJ1-2; DNA: TGCAGTGCTAGAGATCATGGCGGACATGGTTTGTTTGGCTACACCTTC; CDR3: CSARDHGGHGLFGYTF
V: TRBV20-1; D: -; size: -; J: TRBJ1-6; DNA: TGCAGTGCTAGGAAGACAGTTATCAATTCACCCCTCCACTTT; CDR3: CSARKTVINSPLHF
V: TRBV20-1; D: -; size: -; J: TRBJ2-5; DNA: TGCAGTGCTAGAGGCCCCCCCCAAGAGACCCAGTACTTC; CDR3: CSARGPPQETQYF
V: TRBV20-1; D: -; size: -; J: TRBJ2-2; DNA: TGCAGTGCTAGTGGTTTGGCTAGCTTAACCGGGGAGCTGTTTTTT; CDR3: CSASGLASLTGELFF
V: TRBV15; D: -; size: -; J: TRBJ2-3; DNA: TGTGCCACCAGCAGAGTAGCGGCGAGCACAGATACGCAGTATTTT; CDR3: CATSRVAASTDTQYF
V: TRBV11-3; D: -; size: once; J: TRBJ2-6; DNA: TGTGCCAGCAGTTCCGCCGGGACACAGGCTGGGGCCAACGTCCTGACTTTC; CDR3: CASSSAGTQAGANVLTF
V: TRBV20-1; D: -; size: once; J: TRBJ1-2; DNA: TGCAGTGCTAGAGATCGCCAGACCAGCCCCTCCTATGGCTACACCTTC; CDR3: CSARDRQTSPSYGYTF
V: TRBV20-1; D: TRBD1; size: -; J: TRBJ2-1; DNA: TGCAGTGCTAGAGATATAACCGCCGGGACAGGGGGCGTGGGGGTCGAGACCCAGTTCTTC; CDR3: CSARDITAGTGGVGVETQFF
V: TRBV27; D: TRBD2; size: -; J: TRBJ2-5; DNA: TGTGCCAGCAGTTTGACTAGCGGGAGAATAGAGACCCAGTACTTC; CDR3: CASSLTSGRIETQYF
V: TRBV19; D: -; size: -; J: TRBJ2-3; DNA: TGTGCCAGTAGTAACAGGGCGGAGGGTACGCAGTATTTT; CDR3: CASSNRAEGTQYF